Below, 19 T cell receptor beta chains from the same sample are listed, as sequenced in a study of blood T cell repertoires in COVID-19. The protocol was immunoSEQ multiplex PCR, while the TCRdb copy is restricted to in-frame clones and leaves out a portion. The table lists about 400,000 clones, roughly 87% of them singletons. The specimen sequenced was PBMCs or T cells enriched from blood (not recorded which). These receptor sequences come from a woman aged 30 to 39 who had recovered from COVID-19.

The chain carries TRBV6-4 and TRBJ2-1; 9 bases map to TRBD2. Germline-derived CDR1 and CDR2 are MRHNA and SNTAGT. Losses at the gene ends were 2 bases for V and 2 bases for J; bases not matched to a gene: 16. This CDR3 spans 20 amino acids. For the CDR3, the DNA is TGTGCCAGCAGTGACCAGGTCTATGGACTAGCGAAATTTGCCTACAATGAGCAGTTCTTC. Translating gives CASSDQVYGLAKFAYNEQFF.

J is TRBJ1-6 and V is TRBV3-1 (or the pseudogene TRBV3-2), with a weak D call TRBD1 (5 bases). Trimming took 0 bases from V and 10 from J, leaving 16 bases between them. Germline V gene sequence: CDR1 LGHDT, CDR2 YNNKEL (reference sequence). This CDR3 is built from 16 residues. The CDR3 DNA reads TGTGCCAGCAGCCAAGATCACGCAGGGTCTGGGTCACCCCTCCACTTT. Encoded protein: CASSQDHAGSGSPLHF.

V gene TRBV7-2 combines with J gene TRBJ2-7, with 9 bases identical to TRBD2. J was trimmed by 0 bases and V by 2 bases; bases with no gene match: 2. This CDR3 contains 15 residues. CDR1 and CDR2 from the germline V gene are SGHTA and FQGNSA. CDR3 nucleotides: TGTGCCAGCAGCTTATCTAGCGGGGACTCCTACGAGCAGTACTTC. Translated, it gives CASSLSSGDSYEQYF.

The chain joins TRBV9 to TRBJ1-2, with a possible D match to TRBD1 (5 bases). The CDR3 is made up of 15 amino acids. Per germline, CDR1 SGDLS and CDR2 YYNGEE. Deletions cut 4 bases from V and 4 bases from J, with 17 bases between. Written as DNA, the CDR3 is TGTGCCAGCAGCCCCACGGGGGGGGGTGTCTATGGCTACACCTTC. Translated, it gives CASSPTGGGVYGYTF.

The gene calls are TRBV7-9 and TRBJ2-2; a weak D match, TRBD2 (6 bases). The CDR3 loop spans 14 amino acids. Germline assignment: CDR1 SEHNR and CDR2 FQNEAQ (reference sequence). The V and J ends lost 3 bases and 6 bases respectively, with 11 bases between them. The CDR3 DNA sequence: TGTGCCAGCAGCTTCGTAGCGGCCGCCGGGGAGCTGTTTTTT. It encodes CASSFVAAAGELFF.

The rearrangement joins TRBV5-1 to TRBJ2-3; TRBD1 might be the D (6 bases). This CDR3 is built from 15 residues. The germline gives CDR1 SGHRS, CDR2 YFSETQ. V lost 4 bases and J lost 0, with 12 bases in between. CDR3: CASSPGQFSTDTQYF. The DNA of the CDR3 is TGCGCCAGCAGCCCAGGACAGTTTAGCACAGATACGCAGTATTTT. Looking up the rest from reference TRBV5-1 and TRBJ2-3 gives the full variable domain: KAGVTQTPRYLIKTRGQQVTLSCSPISGHRSVSWYQQTPGQGLQFLFEYFSETQRNKGNFPGRFSGRQFSNSRSEMNVSTLELGDSALYLCASSPGQFSTDTQYFGPGTRLTVL.

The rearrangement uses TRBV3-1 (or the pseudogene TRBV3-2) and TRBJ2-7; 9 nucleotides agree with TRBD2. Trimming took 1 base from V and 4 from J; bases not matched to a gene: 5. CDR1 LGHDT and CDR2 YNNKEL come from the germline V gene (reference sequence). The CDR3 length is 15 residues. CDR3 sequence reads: CASSQGVAGAYEQYF. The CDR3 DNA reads TGTGCCAGCAGCCAAGGGGTAGCGGGGGCGTACGAGCAGTACTTC.

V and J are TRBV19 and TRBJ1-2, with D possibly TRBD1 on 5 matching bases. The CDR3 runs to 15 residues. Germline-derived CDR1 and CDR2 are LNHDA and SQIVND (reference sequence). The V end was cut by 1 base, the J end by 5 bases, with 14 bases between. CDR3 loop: CASSIVPGQIYGYTF. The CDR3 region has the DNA TGTGCCAGTAGTATAGTCCCCGGACAAATTTATGGCTACACCTTC.

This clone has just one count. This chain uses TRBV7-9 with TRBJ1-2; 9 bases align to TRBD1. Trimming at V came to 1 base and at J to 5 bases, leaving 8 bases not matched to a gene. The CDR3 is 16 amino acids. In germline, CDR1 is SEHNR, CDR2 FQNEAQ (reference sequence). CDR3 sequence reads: CASSLVGDRVFYGYTF. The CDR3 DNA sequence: TGTGCCAGCAGCTTAGTCGGGGACAGGGTGTTTTATGGCTACACCTTC. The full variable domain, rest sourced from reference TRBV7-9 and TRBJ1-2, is DTGVSQNPRHKITKRGQNVTFRCDPISEHNRLYWYRQTLGQGPEFLTYFQNEAQLEKSRLLSDRFSAERPKGSFSTLEIQRTEQGDSAMYLCASSLVGDRVFYGYTFGSGTRLTVV.

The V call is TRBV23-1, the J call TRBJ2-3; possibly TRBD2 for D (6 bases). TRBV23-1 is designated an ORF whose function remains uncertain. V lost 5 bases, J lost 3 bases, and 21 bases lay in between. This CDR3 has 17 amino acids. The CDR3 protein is CASSKKGLPSTTDTQYF. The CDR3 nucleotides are TGCGCCAGCAGTAAAAAGGGACTTCCTAGTACGACAGATACGCAGTATTTT.

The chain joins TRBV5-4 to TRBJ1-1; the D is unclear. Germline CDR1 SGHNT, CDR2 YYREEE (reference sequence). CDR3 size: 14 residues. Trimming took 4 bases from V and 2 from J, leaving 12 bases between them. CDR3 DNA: TGTGCCAGCAGCGCTAGACTGATCAACACTGAAGCTTTCTTT. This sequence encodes CASSARLINTEAFF.

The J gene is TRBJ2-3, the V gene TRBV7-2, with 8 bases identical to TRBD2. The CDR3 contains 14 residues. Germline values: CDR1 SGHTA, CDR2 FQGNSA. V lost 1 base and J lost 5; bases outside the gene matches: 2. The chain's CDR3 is CASSLGLAGDTQYF. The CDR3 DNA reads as TGTGCCAGCAGCTTAGGGCTAGCGGGAGATACGCAGTATTTT.

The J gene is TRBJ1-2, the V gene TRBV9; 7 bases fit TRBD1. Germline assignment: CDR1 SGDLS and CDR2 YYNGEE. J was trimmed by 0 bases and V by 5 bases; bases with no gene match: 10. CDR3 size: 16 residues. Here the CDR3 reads CASSAFGTVTNYGYTF. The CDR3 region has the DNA TGTGCCAGCAGTGCATTCGGGACAGTGACTAACTATGGCTACACCTTC.

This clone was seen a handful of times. CDR3 loop: CASSSSGGLSNTGELFF. In DNA form, the CDR3 reads TGTGCCAGCAGTTCCTCGGGGGGCTTGTCGAACACCGGGGAGCTGTTTTTT. The chain combines TRBV7-6 with TRBJ2-2; TRBD2 is a possible D gene (7 bases). Deletions cut 6 bases from V and 0 bases from J, with 17 bases between. Germline loops: CDR1 SGHVS, CDR2 FNYEAQ. This CDR3 region has 17 residues. The whole variable domain, remainder taken from reference TRBV7-6 and TRBJ2-2, is GAGVSQSPRYKVTKRGQDVALRCDPISGHVSLYWYRQALGQGPEFLTYFNYEAQQDKSGLPNDRFSAERPEGSISTLTIQRTEQRDSAMYRCASSSSGGLSNTGELFFGEGSRLTVL.

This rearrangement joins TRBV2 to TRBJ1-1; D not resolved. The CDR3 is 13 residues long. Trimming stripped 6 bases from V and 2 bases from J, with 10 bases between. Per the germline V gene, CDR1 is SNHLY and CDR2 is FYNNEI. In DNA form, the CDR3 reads TGTGCCAGCAGCCCACAGCAAAACACTGAAGCTTTCTTT. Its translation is CASSPQQNTEAFF.

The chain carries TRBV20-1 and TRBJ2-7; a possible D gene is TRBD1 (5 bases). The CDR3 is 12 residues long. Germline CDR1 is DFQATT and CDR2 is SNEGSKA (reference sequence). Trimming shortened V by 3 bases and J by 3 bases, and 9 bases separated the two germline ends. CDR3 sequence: CSASSQGYEQYF. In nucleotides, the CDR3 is TGCAGTGCTAGTTCCCAGGGCTACGAGCAGTACTTC.

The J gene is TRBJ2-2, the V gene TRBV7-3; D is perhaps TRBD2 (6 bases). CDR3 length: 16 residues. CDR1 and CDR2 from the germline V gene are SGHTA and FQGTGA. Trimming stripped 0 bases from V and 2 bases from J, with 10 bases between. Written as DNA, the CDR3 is TGTGCCAGCAGCTTAACCTCGGGGGTCAACACCGGGGAGCTGTTTTTT. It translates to CASSLTSGVNTGELFF.

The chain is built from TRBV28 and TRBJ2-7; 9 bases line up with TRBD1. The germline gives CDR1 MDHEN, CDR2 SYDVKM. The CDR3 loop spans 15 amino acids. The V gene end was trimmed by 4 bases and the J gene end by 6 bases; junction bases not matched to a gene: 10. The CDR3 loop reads CASSSTGTGYGEQYF. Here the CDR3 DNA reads TGTGCCAGCAGTTCGACCGGGACAGGGTACGGCGAGCAGTACTTC.

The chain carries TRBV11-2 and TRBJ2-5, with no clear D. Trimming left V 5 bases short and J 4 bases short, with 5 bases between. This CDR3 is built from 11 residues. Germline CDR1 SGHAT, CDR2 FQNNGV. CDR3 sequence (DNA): TGTGCCAGCAGCGAGGTAGAGACCCAGTACTTC. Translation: CASSEVETQYF.